Given below is one T cell receptor (beta chain) in context. Antigen specificity is unknown. This CDR3 has 14 residues. Trimming stripped 2 bases from V and 12 bases from J, with 18 bases between. Germline lookup yields CDR1 SGDLS and CDR2 YYNGEE. This sample stems from a study of graft-versus-host responses after intestinal transplantation. Some clones are missing from TCRdb's copy, which holds only in-frame ones; the method was immunoSEQ multiplex PCR. Of around 50,000 clones listed, approximately 88% are singletons. The source material was unstimulated CD4+ T cells sorted from spleen or lymph node cells, sampled before transplant. The receptor's source is a human donor who was the organ donor for an intestinal transplant. The chain employs TRBV9 and TRBJ2-1; D possibly corresponds to TRBD2 (6 bases). CDR3 bases: TGTGCCAGCAGCGTGGGAGGAAGACTAATAGGGCAGTTCTTC. Protein product: CASSVGGRLIGQFF.